Shown below are 3 T cell receptor beta chains from a single sample sequenced in a study of cytomegalovirus exposure and HLA in healthy donors. The PCR ran on 60 Vbeta and 13 Jbeta primers. Repertoires were generated with immunoSEQ multiplex PCR, while TCRdb's copy carries only in-frame clones and drops some. The data contain some 100,000 clones, over 60% of them singletons. Sequencing was done on a sample of PBMCs. These receptors were obtained from a female donor in good health and CMV-seronegative.

The V and J genes are TRBV5-4 and TRBJ2-1; D might be TRBD2 (6 bases). The CDR3 is 14 residues long. The V gene's germline CDR1 is SGHNT and CDR2 YYREEE (reference sequence). V lost 5 bases and J lost 6, with 15 bases in between. The CDR3 reads CASSLRRVTNEQFF. CDR3 nucleotides: TGTGCCAGCAGTCTTAGGAGGGTAACCAATGAGCAGTTCTTC.

This chain links TRBV28 with TRBJ2-7; 10 bases are shared with TRBD1. Germline V gene lookup returns CDR1 MDHEN and CDR2 SYDVKM. CDR3 length: 14 residues. V trimming: 5 bases; J trimming: 3 bases; junction bases outside the gene matches: 4. Here the CDR3 reads CASSIGQGGYEQYF. CDR3 coding DNA: TGTGCCAGCAGTATCGGACAGGGGGGCTACGAGCAGTACTTC.

J is TRBJ2-5 and V is TRBV10-1, with TRBD2 as a possible D gene (5 bases). Per the germline V gene, CDR1 is WNHNN and CDR2 is SYGVQD (reference sequence). Deletions cut 2 bases from V and 9 bases from J, with 10 bases between. The CDR3 runs 12 residues. CDR3 sequence: CASSEASSAQYF. The DNA of the CDR3 is TGCGCCAGCAGTGAGGCTAGCTCGGCCCAGTACTTC.